This TCR beta chain was sequenced in a study of shared clonotypes between healthy human individuals. Germline-derived CDR1 and CDR2 are KGHSH and LQKENI. Trimming cost V 6 bases and J 12 bases, with 27 bases left between them. There are 16 residues in the CDR3. Notes on this clone: Its antigen is currently unknown.

Donors, healthy HIV-negative adults, lacked recent acute infections or vaccinations. Adults of Caucasian background living in Nashville, Tennessee made up all donors. Investigators divided CD4+ cells into CD45RA+ naive and CD45RA-negative memory subsets. Clones were sequenced by immunoSEQ multiplex PCR, and TCRdb holds only the in-frame ones, with some missing. Found here are about 680,000 clones, 72% of them singletons; the top ten hold under 2%. Study-level points and caveats: Naive CD4 clonotypes were shared across a handful of donors at 4.5% to 6.5%.

Specimen: memory CD4+ T cells sorted from blood. Subset here: CD45RA-negative fraction. The source of this sequence is a woman younger than 45 in good health. The chain has TRBV18 and TRBJ2-1, with no clear D. The CDR3 region is CASSPKIARPFVGQFF. As DNA, the CDR3 is TGTGCCAGCTCGCCTAAGATCGCCCGACCGTTCGTCGGGCAGTTCTTC.